This TCR beta chain was observed in a study of T cells in Graves' hyperthyroidism and ophthalmopathy. From RNA transcripts, TCR beta CDR3 regions were amplified. HTBI primers drove first-round RT-PCR of the TCR CDR3. TCRdb called the multiplex PCR reads again in MiXCR, with one record for every CDR3 protein. The sample holds 550,000 to 700,000 distinct CDR3 sequences; around 45% are singletons and the top ten take 15% to 20%. Notes on the study in general: Blood also showed most of the thyroid clonotypes that were expanded above 0.001.

Not enrolled were patients with uncontrolled infection, other autoimmune disease, pregnancy or lactation. Diagnoses rested on clinical symptoms, serum thyroxine and TRAb, thyroid ultrasound and orbital computed tomography. This clonotype was counted ten times or more. What it binds is not known. J gave up 4 bases and V 4 bases, and 7 bases lay outside the gene matches. There are 16 residues in the CDR3. The germline gives CDR1 KGHDR, CDR2 SFDVKD. Input material: peripheral blood or thyroid tissue (not recorded which). The gene calls are TRBV24-1 and TRBJ2-2, with 8 bases fitting TRBD1. The sequence was obtained from an adult woman with Graves' disease, either hyperthyroidism or ophthalmopathy (not recorded which). The chain's CDR3 is CATSDSDRAFTGELFF. The DNA for the CDR3 is TGTGCCACCAGTGACTCGGACAGGGCGTTCACCGGGGAGCTGTTTTTT.